The rows below give T cell receptor beta chains drawn from one sample of a study of shared clonotypes between healthy human individuals. Clones were read by immunoSEQ multiplex PCR, and TCRdb kept only the in-frame ones, dropping some. The sample yields under 2,000,000 clones, approximately 94% seen once. The source material was naive CD8+ T cells sorted from blood. The receptors stem from a man younger than 35 in good health. Both conserved end residues are part of each CDR3. D genes are given only for firm matches. Expanded clones get a size class; other rows say once, few or many, or leave the size out.

v_gene: TRBV28; j_gene: TRBJ2-7; d_gene: -; abundance: -; CDR3nt: TGTGCCAGCAGTTTAGACAGGAACGACGAGCAGTACTTC; CDR3aa: CASSLDRNDEQYF
v_gene: TRBV28; j_gene: TRBJ1-2; d_gene: TRBD1; abundance: -; CDR3nt: TGTGCCAGCAGTTCGGACAGGGAAACTAACTATGGCTACACCTTC; CDR3aa: CASSSDRETNYGYTF
v_gene: TRBV5-1; j_gene: TRBJ2-1; d_gene: TRBD2; abundance: -; CDR3nt: TGCGCCAGCAGCTTGAAGGCTAGCGGGCTGGTCTACAATGAGCAGTTCTTC; CDR3aa: CASSLKASGLVYNEQFF
v_gene: TRBV28; j_gene: TRBJ1-1; d_gene: TRBD1; abundance: -; CDR3nt: TGTGCCAGCAGTTTGGGACAGGGGTCCACTGAAGCTTTCTTT; CDR3aa: CASSLGQGSTEAFF
v_gene: TRBV5-6; j_gene: TRBJ2-1; d_gene: -; abundance: -; CDR3nt: TGTGCCAGCAGCTTGGGTGAGGGGGTGCAGTTCTTC; CDR3aa: CASSLGEGVQFF
v_gene: TRBV2; j_gene: TRBJ1-6; d_gene: -; abundance: -; CDR3nt: TGTGCCAGCAGTGAATTCCGGGACACCTGGAATAGTTCACCCCTCCACTTT; CDR3aa: CASSEFRDTWNSSPLHF
v_gene: TRBV7-9; j_gene: TRBJ2-4; d_gene: -; abundance: -; CDR3nt: TGTGCCAGCAGACACCACTCGGACATATTTAACATTCAGTACTTC; CDR3aa: CASRHHSDIFNIQYF
v_gene: TRBV6-5; j_gene: TRBJ1-1; d_gene: -; abundance: -; CDR3nt: TGTGCCAGCAAGGGAAACATGAACACTGAAGCTTTCTTT; CDR3aa: CASKGNMNTEAFF
v_gene: TRBV11-2; j_gene: TRBJ1-5; d_gene: -; abundance: once; CDR3nt: TGTGCCAGCAGCTTAGACTCAGACTATAGCAATCAGCCCCAGCATTTT; CDR3aa: CASSLDSDYSNQPQHF
v_gene: TRBV7-9; j_gene: TRBJ2-7; d_gene: TRBD2; abundance: -; CDR3nt: TGTGCCAGCAGCTTAGCGCGGGGGTTCGTCTACGAGCAGTACTTC; CDR3aa: CASSLARGFVYEQYF
v_gene: TRBV23-1; j_gene: TRBJ2-7; d_gene: -; abundance: -; CDR3nt: TGCGCCAGCAGTCAGATCCGGGACGGAACCTACGAGCAGTACTTC; CDR3aa: CASSQIRDGTYEQYF
v_gene: TRBV4-1; j_gene: TRBJ2-1; d_gene: TRBD2; abundance: -; CDR3nt: TGCGCCAGCAGCCAAGGGACTAGCGGAGCCAACAATGAGCAGTTCTTC; CDR3aa: CASSQGTSGANNEQFF
v_gene: TRBV29-1; j_gene: TRBJ2-5; d_gene: -; abundance: once; CDR3nt: TGCAGCGTTGAAGTCAGGGGCAGCGGGATGGAGACCCAGTACTTC; CDR3aa: CSVEVRGSGMETQYF
v_gene: TRBV6-1; j_gene: TRBJ1-5; d_gene: -; abundance: -; CDR3nt: TGTGCCAGCAGTGAAGGGGGTTATAGCAATCAGCCCCAGCATTTT; CDR3aa: CASSEGGYSNQPQHF
v_gene: TRBV2; j_gene: TRBJ2-3; d_gene: -; abundance: once; CDR3nt: TGTGCCAGCAGTGAGTCGGGTAGCACAGATACGCAGTATTTT; CDR3aa: CASSESGSTDTQYF
v_gene: TRBV11-2; j_gene: TRBJ2-6; d_gene: -; abundance: -; CDR3nt: TGTGCCAGCAGCTTAGAGAGCTCTGGGGCCAACGTCCTGACTTTC; CDR3aa: CASSLESSGANVLTF
v_gene: TRBV11-2; j_gene: TRBJ2-7; d_gene: TRBD2; abundance: -; CDR3nt: TGTGCCAGCGGGGGGGACCCAAGCTCCTACGAGCAGTACTTC; CDR3aa: CASGGDPSSYEQYF
v_gene: TRBV2; j_gene: TRBJ1-1; d_gene: -; abundance: -; CDR3nt: TGTGCCAGCAGTGATTGGACAGTCCGCACTGAAGCTTTCTTT; CDR3aa: CASSDWTVRTEAFF
v_gene: TRBV5-1; j_gene: TRBJ2-6; d_gene: -; abundance: -; CDR3nt: TGCGCCAGCAGCTTGGGGGTTGTCGTCAGATCCTCTGGGGCCAACGTCCTGACTTTC; CDR3aa: CASSLGVVVRSSGANVLTF
v_gene: TRBV28; j_gene: TRBJ2-3; d_gene: -; abundance: -; CDR3nt: TGTGCCAGCAGTTTGTTTGGGGACACAGATACGCAGTATTTT; CDR3aa: CASSLFGDTDTQYF
v_gene: TRBV2; j_gene: TRBJ2-4; d_gene: TRBD1; abundance: -; CDR3nt: TGTGCCAGCAATCCGGGACAGGGGGAGGGAAACATTCAGTACTTC; CDR3aa: CASNPGQGEGNIQYF
v_gene: TRBV11-2; j_gene: TRBJ2-2; d_gene: -; abundance: -; CDR3nt: TGTGCCAGCAGCTTAGTAGTGGAACACGGGGAGCTGTTTTTT; CDR3aa: CASSLVVEHGELFF
v_gene: TRBV7-4; j_gene: TRBJ2-1; d_gene: TRBD2; abundance: -; CDR3nt: TGTGCCAGCAGCTTACATAGCGGGAGGGATAGCTCCTACAATGAGCAGTTCTTC; CDR3aa: CASSLHSGRDSSYNEQFF
v_gene: TRBV6-5; j_gene: TRBJ2-7; d_gene: TRBD2; abundance: -; CDR3nt: TGTGCCAGCAGACTTGGCCTAGCGGCCTCCTACGAGCAGTACTTC; CDR3aa: CASRLGLAASYEQYF
v_gene: TRBV30; j_gene: TRBJ2-3; d_gene: TRBD1; abundance: -; CDR3nt: TGTGCCTGCCTACAGGGGCCTTATACGCAGTATTTT; CDR3aa: CACLQGPYTQYF
v_gene: TRBV5-6; j_gene: TRBJ1-2; d_gene: TRBD1; abundance: -; CDR3nt: TGTGCCAGCAGCTGGGCAACCAGCGACAGGGTGTATGGCTACACCTTC; CDR3aa: CASSWATSDRVYGYTF
v_gene: TRBV5-6; j_gene: TRBJ2-7; d_gene: -; abundance: -; CDR3nt: TGTGCCAGCAGCTTGTGGGGGAATACCTACGAGCAGTACTTC; CDR3aa: CASSLWGNTYEQYF
v_gene: TRBV5-1; j_gene: TRBJ2-1; d_gene: -; abundance: -; CDR3nt: TGCGCCAGCAGCTTGAACAGGGCCAATGAGCAGTTCTTC; CDR3aa: CASSLNRANEQFF
v_gene: TRBV28; j_gene: TRBJ2-5; d_gene: -; abundance: -; CDR3nt: TGTGCCAGCAGCCCCGACAATCAAGAGACCCAGTACTTC; CDR3aa: CASSPDNQETQYF
v_gene: TRBV28; j_gene: TRBJ1-1; d_gene: -; abundance: -; CDR3nt: TGTGCCAGCAGTTCACAGGGAGAGGAGATGAACACTGAAGCTTTCTTT; CDR3aa: CASSSQGEEMNTEAFF
v_gene: TRBV21-1; j_gene: TRBJ2-5; d_gene: -; abundance: -; CDR3nt: TGTGCCAGCAGCAAAGAGGACAGGAACCAAGAGACCCAGTACTTC; CDR3aa: CASSKEDRNQETQYF
v_gene: TRBV7-6; j_gene: TRBJ2-7; d_gene: TRBD1; abundance: -; CDR3nt: TGTGCCAGCAGCGAACAGGGGGTCTACGAGCAGTACTTC; CDR3aa: CASSEQGVYEQYF
v_gene: TRBV25-1; j_gene: TRBJ1-4; d_gene: TRBD1; abundance: -; CDR3nt: TGTGCCAGCAGTGAATTTGGGACAGGGGTTTTGGAAAAACTGTTTTTT; CDR3aa: CASSEFGTGVLEKLFF
v_gene: TRBV11-3; j_gene: TRBJ2-2; d_gene: -; abundance: -; CDR3nt: TGTGCCAGCAGCTTTACACCTAACACCGGGGAGCTGTTTTTT; CDR3aa: CASSFTPNTGELFF
v_gene: TRBV5-4; j_gene: TRBJ1-1; d_gene: -; abundance: -; CDR3nt: TGTGCCAGCCTAGGTGGGGCGGAGGAAGCTTTCTTT; CDR3aa: CASLGGAEEAFF
v_gene: TRBV27; j_gene: TRBJ2-1; d_gene: -; abundance: -; CDR3nt: TGTGCCAGCAGTTTTTGGGGCGACAATGAGCAGTTCTTC; CDR3aa: CASSFWGDNEQFF
v_gene: TRBV27; j_gene: TRBJ2-7; d_gene: -; abundance: once; CDR3nt: TGTGCCAGCAGTTACCGCGGAGAGTACGACGAGCAGTACTTC; CDR3aa: CASSYRGEYDEQYF
v_gene: TRBV28; j_gene: TRBJ1-1; d_gene: TRBD1; abundance: -; CDR3nt: TGTGCCAGCAGTCAATTGACAGGGTGGCCTGAAGCTTTCTTT; CDR3aa: CASSQLTGWPEAFF
v_gene: TRBV5-1; j_gene: TRBJ2-1; d_gene: -; abundance: -; CDR3nt: TGCGCCAGCAGCGGCTCCTACAATGAGCAGTTCTTC; CDR3aa: CASSGSYNEQFF
v_gene: TRBV28; j_gene: TRBJ1-6; d_gene: -; abundance: -; CDR3nt: TGTGCCAGCAGTGCCACGGGGCTTGGATCACCCCTCCACTTT; CDR3aa: CASSATGLGSPLHF
v_gene: TRBV9; j_gene: TRBJ1-2; d_gene: -; abundance: -; CDR3nt: TGTGCCAGCAGCGTAGAGCCCCGATGGACTAACTATGGCTACACCTTC; CDR3aa: CASSVEPRWTNYGYTF
v_gene: TRBV27; j_gene: TRBJ2-5; d_gene: TRBD1; abundance: -; CDR3nt: TGTGCCAGCAGCTCAAGGGGGCGCCAAGAGACCCAGTACTTC; CDR3aa: CASSSRGRQETQYF
v_gene: TRBV5-1; j_gene: TRBJ2-3; d_gene: -; abundance: -; CDR3nt: TGCGCCAGCAGCTTGGCGGCCGAGAGCACAGATACGCAGTATTTT; CDR3aa: CASSLAAESTDTQYF
v_gene: TRBV7-9; j_gene: TRBJ1-1; d_gene: -; abundance: -; CDR3nt: TGTGCCAGCAGCTTAGAGGAGGGGACGGTGCCTGAAGCTTTCTTT; CDR3aa: CASSLEEGTVPEAFF
v_gene: TRBV13; j_gene: TRBJ1-2; d_gene: TRBD1; abundance: -; CDR3nt: TGTGCCAGCAGCTTAGGGACAGGGGGCGGGTCTGAGTATGGCTACACCTTC; CDR3aa: CASSLGTGGGSEYGYTF
v_gene: TRBV10-3; j_gene: TRBJ1-1; d_gene: -; abundance: once; CDR3nt: TGTGCCATCAGTGACGGAGGGCGTATGAACACTGAAGCTTTCTTT; CDR3aa: CAISDGGRMNTEAFF
v_gene: TRBV6-4; j_gene: TRBJ1-6; d_gene: -; abundance: -; CDR3nt: TGTGCCAGCAGCGAACATAGCTCCTATAATTCACCCCTCCACTTT; CDR3aa: CASSEHSSYNSPLHF
v_gene: TRBV25-1; j_gene: TRBJ1-1; d_gene: TRBD1; abundance: -; CDR3nt: TGTGCCAGCAGTGAATCCGAGGGACAGCTGAACACTGAAGCTTTCTTT; CDR3aa: CASSESEGQLNTEAFF
v_gene: TRBV9; j_gene: TRBJ1-5; d_gene: -; abundance: -; CDR3nt: TGTGCCAGCAGCGTAGAGGAGTGGGGGCATAGGCGAAATCAGCCCCAGCATTTT; CDR3aa: CASSVEEWGHRRNQPQHF
v_gene: TRBV5-6; j_gene: TRBJ2-7; d_gene: -; abundance: once; CDR3nt: TGTGCCAGCAGCTGGGGAACAGGACCCTACGAGCAGTACTTC; CDR3aa: CASSWGTGPYEQYF
v_gene: TRBV14; j_gene: TRBJ1-2; d_gene: -; abundance: -; CDR3nt: TGTGCCAGCAGCCCCCTCGGGTTGGATCCGCTACTTAACTATGGCTACACCTTC; CDR3aa: CASSPLGLDPLLNYGYTF
v_gene: TRBV29-1; j_gene: TRBJ1-1; d_gene: TRBD1; abundance: -; CDR3nt: TGCAGCGTTGAGTCTGTAGGGGGCCCCTCAACAGCTTTCTTT; CDR3aa: CSVESVGGPSTAFF
v_gene: TRBV7-8; j_gene: TRBJ2-1; d_gene: TRBD2; abundance: -; CDR3nt: TGTGCCAGCAGCTTAGAAGCTAGCGGTTACAATGAGCAGTTCTTC; CDR3aa: CASSLEASGYNEQFF
v_gene: TRBV6-6; j_gene: TRBJ1-4; d_gene: TRBD1; abundance: -; CDR3nt: TGTGCCAGCAGTTACGGACAGGGGGAAAGGGAAAAACTGTTTTTT; CDR3aa: CASSYGQGEREKLFF